This T cell receptor (beta chain) was sequenced for a study of T cell repertoires in cytomegalovirus infection. About the study: The authors used CMV epitopes that were HLA-C-restricted (recently identified) and HLA-B-restricted (well studied). The public TCR beta signatures pointed to both CMV infection and matching HLA type. Overall study results and limits: Ex vivo responses were dominated by HLA-C-restricted CMV-specific TCR beta clonotypes.

This clonotype was seen more than once but under ten times. The antigen remains undetermined. TCRdb redid the calling of the reads with MiXCR, one entry per CDR3 protein. Of 450,000 to 550,000 distinct CDR3 sequences in the sample, about 39% were seen once. Trimming shortened V by 5 bases and J by 0 bases, and 11 bases separated the two germline ends. Per the germline V gene, CDR1 is SGHTA and CDR2 is FQGNSA. The CDR3 extends over 14 amino acids. The specimen comprised cultured PBMCs, sampled from culture after CMV antigen stimulation. The V gene is TRBV7-2, the J gene TRBJ2-7; weak D call: TRBD2 (5 bases). The receptor was isolated from a human donor in good health (CMV status not recorded). Some clones in this sample may be carry-over from other donors' samples. CDR3: CASSRLGVSYEQYF. CDR3 bases: TGTGCCAGCAGCCGTCTCGGGGTCTCCTACGAGCAGTACTTC.